These 13 T cell receptor beta chains were all obtained from the same sample, sequenced in a study of blood T cell repertoires in COVID-19. Libraries were prepared by immunoSEQ multiplex PCR; TCRdb keeps only in-frame clonotypes and omits some of them. The profile covers some 240,000 clones, with 80% appearing a single time and 9.5% to 15% taken by the ten largest. Sequencing was carried out using peripheral blood. The receptor set was obtained from a human donor in a cohort sampled during active COVID-19.

The V gene is TRBV5-6, the J gene TRBJ1-5, with TRBD1 identical over 7 bases. With V trimmed by 0 bases and J by 1 base, 4 bases remained unmatched. Germline CDR1 reads SGHDT; CDR2 reads YYEEEE. The CDR3 has 16 amino acids. The CDR3 is CASSLAGRGSNQPQHF. The CDR3 nucleotides read TGTGCCAGCAGCTTGGCGGGCAGGGGGAGCAATCAGCCCCAGCATTTT.

The rearrangement joins TRBV5-1 to TRBJ1-3, with 8 bases matching TRBD1. The J segment lost 4 bases and the V segment lost 1 base, leaving 4 bases of the junction unmatched. Germline loops: CDR1 SGHRS, CDR2 YFSETQ. The CDR3 extends over 15 amino acids. The CDR3 bases are TGCGCCAGCAGCTTGTCAGGGGGCTTCGGAAACACCATATATTTT. Its translation: CASSLSGGFGNTIYF.

V gene TRBV6-2 or TRBV6-3 combines with J gene TRBJ1-4; 10 bases line up with TRBD1. This CDR3 comprises 14 residues. V was pared by 6 bases and J by 6 bases, with 4 bases of the junction left unmatched. Germline CDR1 MNHEY, CDR2 SVGEGT. CDR3 sequence reads: CASSGGQGYEKLFF. The DNA of the CDR3 is TGTGCCAGCAGCGGGGGACAGGGGTATGAAAAACTGTTTTTT.

The V gene is TRBV7-9, the J gene TRBJ2-2; D gene ambiguous. From germline, CDR1 is SEHNR and CDR2 FQNEAQ (reference sequence). V was cut by 5 bases and J by 3 bases, with 4 bases left in between. The CDR3 is 12 residues long. Here the CDR3 reads CASSLDTGELFF. The CDR3 DNA sequence: TGTGCCAGCAGCCTTGACACCGGGGAGCTGTTTTTT.

The chain uses TRBV18 and TRBJ2-3, with 7 bases that match TRBD2. This CDR3 region has 12 residues. Germline-derived CDR1 and CDR2 are KGHSH and LQKENI. CDR3 sequence reads: CVSSGITDTQYF. The CDR3 nucleotides are TGTGTATCTAGCGGCATCACAGATACGCAGTATTTT.

This sequence joins TRBV7-8 and TRBJ1-5, with D hard to call. V was clipped by 3 bases and J by 4 bases, with 7 bases between them. CDR1 is SGHVS and CDR2 is FQNEAQ in the germline V gene. The CDR3 runs to 13 residues. CDR3 nucleotide sequence: TGTGCCAGCAGCTTGAACAGTAATCAGCCCCAGCATTTT. It translates to CASSLNSNQPQHF.

This clone was detected only once. V and J are TRBV7-2 and TRBJ2-7, with D possibly matching TRBD1 (5 bases). Per germline, CDR1 SGHTA and CDR2 FQGNSA. Trimming shortened V by 2 bases and J by 2 bases, and 10 bases separated the two germline ends. The CDR3 loop spans 14 amino acids. The CDR3 DNA reads TGTGCCAGCAGCTTAATGGGGCTTACCTACGAGCAGTACTTC. Translation: CASSLMGLTYEQYF. Variable domain in full (rest from reference TRBV7-2 and TRBJ2-7): GAGVSQSPSNKVTEKGKDVELRCDPISGHTALYWYRQSLGQGLEFLIYFQGNSAPDKSGLPSDRFSAERTGGSVSTLTIQRTQQEDSAVYLCASSLMGLTYEQYFGPGTRLTVT.

This sequence joins TRBV19 and TRBJ2-2; TRBD2 agrees at 9 bases. J lost 6 bases, V lost 2 bases, and 16 bases had no gene match. Germline V CDR1 and CDR2: LNHDA, SQIVND (reference sequence). The CDR3 consists of 19 residues. CDR3 nucleotide sequence: TGTGCCAGTAGTATAAGGTCGGTAGCGGGGGTAGTGGATGCCGGGGAGCTGTTTTTT. It translates to CASSIRSVAGVVDAGELFF.

In nucleotides, the CDR3 is TGTGCCAGCAGCTTAGTAATCTCCGGCGGGTTACACGAGCAGTACTTC. It specifies CASSLVISGGLHEQYF. The rearrangement uses TRBV7-2 and TRBJ2-7; a possible D gene is TRBD2 (5 bases). The CDR3 runs 16 residues. V shed 1 base and J shed 5 bases, with 18 bases lying between them. Germline V gives CDR1 SGHTA, CDR2 FQGNSA.

A single count supports this clone. The V gene is TRBV3-1 (or the pseudogene TRBV3-2), the J gene TRBJ1-5, with unresolved D. Trimming stripped 4 bases from V and 2 bases from J, with 15 bases between. Per germline, CDR1 LGHDT and CDR2 YNNKEL (reference sequence). CDR3 length equals 16 residues. CDR3 region: CASSPRRGDGNQPQHF. CDR3 sequence (DNA): TGTGCCAGCAGCCCCCGGCGCGGGGATGGCAATCAGCCCCAGCATTTT.

The chain employs TRBV20-1 and TRBJ1-1; 7 nucleotides line up with TRBD1. After removal of 3 bases from V and 7 bases from J, the junction contained 2 bases not matched to a gene. Germline V gives CDR1 DFQATT, CDR2 SNEGSKA (reference sequence). CDR3 length: 11 residues. CDR3 DNA: TGCAGTGCTAGCCGGGACAGTGAAGCTTTCTTT. This sequence encodes CSASRDSEAFF.

V and J are TRBV5-1 and TRBJ2-7; a weak D match, TRBD2 (6 bases). This CDR3 spans 13 amino acids. Germline values: CDR1 SGHRS, CDR2 YFSETQ. Between the trimmed V and J ends, which lost 3 bases and 6 bases, there was a span of 13 bases. The DNA of the CDR3 is TGCGCCAGCAGCTGGGACTCCGGGGCCGAGCAGTACTTC. Protein: CASSWDSGAEQYF.

V gene TRBV7-2 combines with J gene TRBJ2-1; 12 bases fit TRBD2. Germline V gene data show CDR1 as SGHTA and CDR2 as FQGNSA. The CDR3 has 17 amino acids. The J segment lost 4 bases and the V segment lost 5 bases, leaving 9 bases of the junction unmatched. The CDR3 nucleotides are TGTGCCAGCAGCCACACCTCCGGGACTAGCGGGTACAATGAGCAGTTCTTC. The encoded protein is CASSHTSGTSGYNEQFF.